These 13 T cell receptor beta chains came from one sample sequenced in a study of blood T cell repertoires in COVID-19. TCRdb's copy holds only in-frame clones and misses some; the assay was immunoSEQ multiplex PCR. The repertoire holds 200,000 or so clones, with about 82% as singletons. The sequenced material came from peripheral blood. These receptors were collected from a woman aged 25 to 39 with acute or convalescent COVID-19.

This chain connects TRBV2 to TRBJ1-1, with TRBD1 matching over 8 bases. The CDR3 runs 17 residues. Germline CDR1 SNHLY, CDR2 FYNNEI. The V gene end was trimmed by 5 bases and the J gene end by 5 bases; junction bases not matched to a gene: 16. CDR3 nucleotide sequence: TGTGCCAGCAGTCGTACCGCAGGGGGCGCCGGGGGGACTGAAGCTTTCTTT. Translation: CASSRTAGGAGGTEAFF.

This chain links TRBV4-3 with TRBJ1-3; D call uncertain. The V gene lost 0 bases and the J gene lost 2 bases, with 14 bases spanning the gap. The length of the CDR3 is 17 residues. Germline CDR1 and CDR2: LGHNA and YSLEER. CDR3 residues: CASSQEAFFGTGNTIYF. CDR3 DNA sequence: TGCGCCAGCAGCCAAGAGGCATTTTTTGGTACTGGAAACACCATATATTTT.

The rearrangement joins TRBV7-9 to TRBJ2-1; D is possibly TRBD2 (7 bases). Germline V CDR1 and CDR2: SEHNR, FQNEAQ (reference sequence). V was clipped by 7 bases and J by 1 base, with 17 bases between them. The CDR3 consists of 16 residues. The CDR3 DNA sequence: TGTGCCAGCACCCCCGCCGGGGGGCAGTCCTACAATGAGCAGTTCTTC. Amino acids: CASTPAGGQSYNEQFF.

The chain uses TRBV18 and TRBJ1-1; the D gene is possibly TRBD1 (5 bases). CDR1 and CDR2 from the germline V gene are KGHSH and LQKENI. The CDR3 loop spans 15 amino acids. Trimming pared 4 bases from V and 3 bases from J, leaving 15 bases between. This CDR3 is CASSLLGHRDTEAFF. The CDR3 nucleotides read TGTGCCAGCTCACTACTGGGGCATAGGGACACTGAAGCTTTCTTT.

This clone appeared a few times. The gene calls are TRBV14 and TRBJ2-7; D is ambiguous. This CDR3 is 11 amino acids long. The V and J ends lost 5 bases and 5 bases respectively, with 7 bases between them. The germline CDR1 and CDR2 sequences are SGHDN and FVKESK. The CDR3 DNA follows: TGTGCCAGCAGCATAGACAACGAGCAGTACTTC. Residues: CASSIDNEQYF. Combining the CDR3 with reference TRBV14 and TRBJ2-7 gives the whole variable domain EAGVTQFPSHSVIEKGQTVTLRCDPISGHDNLYWYRRVMGKEIKFLLHFVKESKQDESGMPNNRFLAERTGGTYSTLKVQPAELEDSGVYFCASSIDNEQYFGPGTRLTVT.

The chain links TRBV28 to TRBJ1-2; TRBD1 matches at 11 bases. The length of the CDR3 is 18 residues. Germline V lookup: CDR1 MDHEN, CDR2 SYDVKM. V dropped 6 bases and J dropped 7; count of bases not matched to a gene: 19. The CDR3 bases are TGTGCCAGCAGCTCACCCGGGACAGGGGGGGCACGGGGTGCTGGCTACACCTTC. Amino acids: CASSSPGTGGARGAGYTF.

This sequence joins TRBV6-5 and TRBJ2-7; 8 bases align to TRBD1. V was pared by 5 bases and J by 4 bases, with 7 bases of the junction left unmatched. The CDR3 runs to 14 residues. Germline CDR1 reads MNHEY; CDR2 reads SVGAGI. CDR3 DNA sequence: TGTGCCAGCAGTAATTCAGGGGGCTCGTACGAGCAGTACTTC. Translated, it gives CASSNSGGSYEQYF.

The rearrangement joins TRBV9 to TRBJ2-1, with D possibly being TRBD1 (6 bases). Trimming removed 2 bases from V and 7 bases from J, with 13 bases in between. Germline-derived CDR1 and CDR2 are SGDLS and YYNGEE. The length of the CDR3 is 14 residues. The CDR3 region is CASSVVGARNEQFF. The CDR3 DNA reads TGTGCCAGCAGCGTTGTGGGGGCGCGGAATGAGCAGTTCTTC.

The genes are TRBV30 and TRBJ2-7, with a tentative D call TRBD1 (6 bases). Deletions cut 4 bases from V and 0 bases from J, with 7 bases between. Germline V gives CDR1 GTSNPN, CDR2 SVGIG (reference sequence). The CDR3 covers 12 residues. The CDR3 protein is CAWTQGSYEQYF. In DNA form, the CDR3 reads TGTGCCTGGACACAGGGCTCCTACGAGCAGTACTTC. Drawing the rest from reference TRBV30 and TRBJ2-7, the complete variable domain is SQTIHQWPATLVQPVGSPLSLECTVEGTSNPNLYWYRQAAGRGLQLLFYSVGIGQISSEVPQNLSASRPQDRQFILSSKKLLLSDSGFYLCAWTQGSYEQYFGPGTRLTVT.

The chain has TRBV6-4 and TRBJ1-2; 8 bases map to TRBD1. Per the germline V gene, CDR1 is MRHNA and CDR2 is SNTAGT. With V trimmed by 4 bases and J by 7 bases, 5 bases remained unmatched. The CDR3 loop spans 13 amino acids. The CDR3 is CASSATGDSGYTF. The DNA for the CDR3 is TGTGCCAGCAGTGCGACAGGGGATAGTGGCTACACCTTC.

DNA of the CDR3: TGTGCCAGTGGGACGACAGGTAGCAATCAGCCCCAGCATTTT. This codes for CASGTTGSNQPQHF. The chain employs TRBV19 and TRBJ1-5; a weak D match, TRBD1 (6 bases). The length of the CDR3 is 14 residues. The germline V gene has CDR1 LNHDA and CDR2 SQIVND (reference sequence). V was cut by 8 bases and J by 0 bases, with 11 bases left in between.

The chain joins TRBV19 to TRBJ1-2, with D perhaps TRBD1 (6 bases). Germline V CDR1 and CDR2: LNHDA, SQIVND (reference sequence). CDR3 length: 16 residues. Trimming pared 2 bases from V and 6 bases from J, leaving 19 bases between. The DNA for the CDR3 is TGTGCCAGTAGTATAACATCTGTGGGACAAGGGCATGGCTACACCTTC. It translates to CASSITSVGQGHGYTF.

The V and J genes are TRBV5-5 and TRBJ2-3; D might be TRBD2 (6 bases). CDR3 size: 15 residues. Trimming cost V 6 bases and J 2 bases, with 16 bases left between them. Looked up from germline, CDR1 is SGHKS and CDR2 is YYEKEE (reference sequence). The CDR3: CASTIGGTITDTQYF. The CDR3 DNA reads TGTGCCAGCACCATAGGAGGGACCATCACAGATACGCAGTATTTT.